This record looks at one T cell receptor (beta chain) sequence and its context. Authors' methods: Scientists estimated how many nucleated cells there were by amplifying reference gene primers. Produced via immunoSEQ multiplex PCR; TCRdb's table is partial and in-frame only. V, J and clone size reflect that table, while D and trimming were determined from the DNA. The sample includes some 370,000 clones, less than 90% of them seen just once. Donors were grouped by their self-reported clinical history. The recovered donors of Cohort 3 showed two negative PCRs, clearance, or symptom resolution. This record comes from a study of blood T cell repertoires in COVID-19. Study in general: Acute and convalescent COVID-19 specimens originated in the United States, Italy and Spain.

The sequence was obtained from a woman in her 50s who had recovered from COVID-19. Sequenced input: PBMCs or T cells enriched from blood (not recorded which).

DNA of the CDR3: TGTGCCAGCAGTTACTCGTTAGTCGGGGTCCAAGAGACCCAGTACTTC. It is translated as CASSYSLVGVQETQYF. The chain links TRBV6-6 to TRBJ2-5, with a possible D match to TRBD2 (5 bases). V was pared by 0 bases and J by 1 base, with 12 bases between. Germline V gene sequence: CDR1 MNHNY, CDR2 SVGAGI (reference sequence). The CDR3 extends over 16 amino acids.